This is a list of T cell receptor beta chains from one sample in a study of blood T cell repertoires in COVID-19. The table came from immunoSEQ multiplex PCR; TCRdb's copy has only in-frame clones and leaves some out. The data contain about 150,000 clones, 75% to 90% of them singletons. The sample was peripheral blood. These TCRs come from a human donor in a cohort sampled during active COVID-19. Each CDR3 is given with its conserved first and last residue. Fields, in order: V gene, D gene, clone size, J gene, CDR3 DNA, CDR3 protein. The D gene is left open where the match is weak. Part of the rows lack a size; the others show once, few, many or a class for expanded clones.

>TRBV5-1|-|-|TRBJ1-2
TGCGCCAGCAGCCAGACGCTGACTCCGGACTATGGCTACACCTTC
CASSQTLTPDYGYTF
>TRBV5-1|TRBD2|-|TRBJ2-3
TGCGCCAGCCGGACCTGGGGCGGGAGGAGCACAGATACGCAGTATTTT
CASRTWGGRSTDTQYF
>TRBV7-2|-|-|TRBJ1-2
TGTGCCAGCAGCCCGGACAGCCCGTATGGCTACACCTTC
CASSPDSPYGYTF
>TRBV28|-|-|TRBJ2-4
TGTGCCAGCAGCCACCAAAGAGGCAAAAACATTCAGTACTTC
CASSHQRGKNIQYF
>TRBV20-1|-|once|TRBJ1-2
TGCAGTGCTAGTATCGTTTATGGCTACACCTTC
CSASIVYGYTF
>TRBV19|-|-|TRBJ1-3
TGTGCCAGTAGTATTTCTCGGGGGACTGGAAACACCATATATTTT
CASSISRGTGNTIYF
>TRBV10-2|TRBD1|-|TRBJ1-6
TGCGCCAGCAGTGGTTCGGACAGGCTTGACTCCTATAATTCACCCCTCCACTTT
CASSGSDRLDSYNSPLHF
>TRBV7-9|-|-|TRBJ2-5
TGTGCCAGCAGCTCCAGGGGGAGGGAGACCCAGTACTTC
CASSSRGRETQYF
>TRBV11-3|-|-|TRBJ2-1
TGTGCCAGCAGCTTAGATGGGAGCCAAATTTTCAATGAGCAGTTCTTC
CASSLDGSQIFNEQFF
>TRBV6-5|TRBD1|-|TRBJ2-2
TGTGCCAGCAGGAGCAACAGGGGGGACACCGGGGAGCTGTTTTTT
CASRSNRGDTGELFF
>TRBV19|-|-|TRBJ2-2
TGTGCCAGTACGGGGGGCACGAACACCGGGGAGCTGTTTTTT
CASTGGTNTGELFF
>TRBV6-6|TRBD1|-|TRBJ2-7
TGTGCCAGCAGGTCCGCGACAGGGGCCTACGAGCAGTACTTC
CASRSATGAYEQYF
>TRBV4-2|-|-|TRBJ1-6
TGTGCCAGCAGCCAAGATTGGGGGGACGGAAATTCACCCCTCCACTTT
CASSQDWGDGNSPLHF
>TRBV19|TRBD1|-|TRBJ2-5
TGTGCCAGTAGTACCCTTGGGACAGGCTCTGTGAAGACCCAGTACTTC
CASSTLGTGSVKTQYF
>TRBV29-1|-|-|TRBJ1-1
TGCAGCGTTGACAGGGATGACACTGAAGCTTTCTTT
CSVDRDDTEAFF
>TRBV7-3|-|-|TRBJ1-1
TGTGCCAGCAGCTTCGGACAGAGGAACACTGAAGCTTTCTTT
CASSFGQRNTEAFF
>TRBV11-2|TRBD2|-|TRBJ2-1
TGTGCCAGCAGCTCCTTAGGTGGAGCGGGGGGGAAGGGGTTCTTC
CASSSLGGAGGKGFF
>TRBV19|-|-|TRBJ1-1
TGTGCCAGTAGAGCCCTGGCGGGGAGGGACACTGAAGCTTTCTTT
CASRALAGRDTEAFF
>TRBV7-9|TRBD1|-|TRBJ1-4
TGTGCCAGCAGCTCAAGGGACAGGGGACGCTTCAACAATGAAAAACTGTTTTTT
CASSSRDRGRFNNEKLFF
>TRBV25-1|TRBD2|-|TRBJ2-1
TGTGCCAGCAGTCAGCGGGGGGGACAAGCCTACAATGAGCAGTTCTTC
CASSQRGGQAYNEQFF
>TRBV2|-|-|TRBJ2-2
TGTGCCAGCAGGGAGGGAATTTACACCGGGGAGCTGTTTTTT
CASREGIYTGELFF
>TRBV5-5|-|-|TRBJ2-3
TGTGCCAGCAGCTTCCCTGGGGGGGATACGCAGTATTTT
CASSFPGGDTQYF
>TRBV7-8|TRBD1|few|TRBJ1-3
TGTGCCAGCAGCTCCGGGACAGAATTTACGACCATATATTTT
CASSSGTEFTTIYF
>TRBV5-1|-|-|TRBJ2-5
TGCGCCAGCAGCTTACCCGGGAACCAAGAGACCCAGTACTTC
CASSLPGNQETQYF
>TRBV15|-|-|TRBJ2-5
TGTGCCACCAGCCGCGTGGTGGGCGTCCAAGAGACCCAGTACTTC
CATSRVVGVQETQYF
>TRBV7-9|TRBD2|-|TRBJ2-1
TGTGCCAGCCGTCCAGCGGGAGTCTGGAATGAGCAGTTCTTC
CASRPAGVWNEQFF
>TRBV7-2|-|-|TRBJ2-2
TGTGCCAGCAGCGCGGACAGCCCGAACACCGGGGAGCTGTTTTTT
CASSADSPNTGELFF
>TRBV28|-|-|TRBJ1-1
TGTGCCAGCAGTTTGCCAGGCTTACTCGGTACTGAAGCTTTCTTT
CASSLPGLLGTEAFF
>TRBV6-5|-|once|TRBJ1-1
TGTGCCAGCACGCGATACCGGAACACTGAAGCTTTCTTT
CASTRYRNTEAFF
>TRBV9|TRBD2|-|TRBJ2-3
TGTGCCAGCACCGCGGGGGGAACGTGGACAGATACGCAGTATTTT
CASTAGGTWTDTQYF
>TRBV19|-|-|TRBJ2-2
TGTGCCAGTATGGGTCACCGAGGTCGGGAGCTGTTTTTT
CASMGHRGRELFF
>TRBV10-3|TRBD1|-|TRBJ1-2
TGTGCCATCAGCTTTGACAGGGTCGGCTACACCTTC
CAISFDRVGYTF
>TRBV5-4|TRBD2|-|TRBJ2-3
TGTGCCAGCAGCTTGTGGGCTAGCGGTACAGATACGCAGTATTTT
CASSLWASGTDTQYF
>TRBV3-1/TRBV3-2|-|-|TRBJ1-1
TGTGCCAGCAGCCAAGAGGGTAGCGGAAGACTTAACACTGAAGCTTTCTTT
CASSQEGSGRLNTEAFF
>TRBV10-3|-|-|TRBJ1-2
TGTGCCATCAGTGAGGGCGGGGAAGCCTATGGCTACACCTTC
CAISEGGEAYGYTF
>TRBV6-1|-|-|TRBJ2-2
TGTGCCAGCAGTGTAACAGGGTCGGTACGCACCGGGGAGCTGTTTTTT
CASSVTGSVRTGELFF
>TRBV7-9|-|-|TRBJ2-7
TGTGCCAGCAGCTTCTCACAGGGATACGAGCAGTACTTC
CASSFSQGYEQYF
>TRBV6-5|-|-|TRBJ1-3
TGTGCCAGCAGTAGACAGGAATACTCTGGAAACACCATATATTTT
CASSRQEYSGNTIYF
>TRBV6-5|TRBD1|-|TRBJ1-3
TGTGCCAGCAGACAGGGGACGGACTCTGGAAACACCATATATTTT
CASRQGTDSGNTIYF
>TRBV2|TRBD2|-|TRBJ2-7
TGTGCCAGCAGGACGACCGGGACTAGCAAACACGAGCAGTACTTC
CASRTTGTSKHEQYF
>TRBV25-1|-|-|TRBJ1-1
TGTGCCAGCACCAAGGGGCCCCTTGAAGCTTTCTTT
CASTKGPLEAFF
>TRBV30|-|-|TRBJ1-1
TGTGCCTGGAGTAGGACTAACACTGAAGCTTTCTTT
CAWSRTNTEAFF
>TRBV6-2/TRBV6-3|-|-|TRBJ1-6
TGTGCCAGCAGCCGGGACTATTCTTATAATTCACCCCTCCACTTT
CASSRDYSYNSPLHF
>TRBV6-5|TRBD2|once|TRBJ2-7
TGTGCCAGCAGCCGGACTAGCGGGGGGGACGAGCAGTACTTC
CASSRTSGGDEQYF
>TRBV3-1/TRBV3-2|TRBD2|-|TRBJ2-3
TGTGCCAGCAGCCTCTGGATAGCGGGAGATACGCAGTATTTT
CASSLWIAGDTQYF
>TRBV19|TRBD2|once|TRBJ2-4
TGTGCCAGTAAGAGCGGGGGGGCGGGCAAAAACATTCAGTACTTC
CASKSGGAGKNIQYF
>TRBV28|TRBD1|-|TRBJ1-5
TGTGCCAGCAGTCCCGGGACAGGGGGCTTGCCCCAGCATTTT
CASSPGTGGLPQHF
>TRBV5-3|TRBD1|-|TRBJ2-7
TGTGCCAGAAGCTTGGACAAACAATTCCGGGACAGGGGATCCTACGAGCAGTACTTC
CARSLDKQFRDRGSYEQYF
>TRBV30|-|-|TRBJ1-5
TGTGCCTGGAGTGGGGGCGGTTTCAATCAGCCCCAGCATTTT
CAWSGGGFNQPQHF
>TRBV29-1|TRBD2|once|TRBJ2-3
TGCAGCGTTGTTCTAGCGGGATTCACAGATACGCAGTATTTT
CSVVLAGFTDTQYF
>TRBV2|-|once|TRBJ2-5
TGTGCCAGCAGTGAGCGCGGGCGCCAAGAGACCCAGTACTTC
CASSERGRQETQYF
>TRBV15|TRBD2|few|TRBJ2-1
TGTGCCACCAGCAGAGACCCGCGGGGGTATGAGCAGTTCTTC
CATSRDPRGYEQFF
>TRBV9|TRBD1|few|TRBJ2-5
TGTGCCAGCAGCACCGGACAGGGCCAGGGAGAGACCCAGTACTTC
CASSTGQGQGETQYF
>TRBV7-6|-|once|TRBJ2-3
TGTGCCAGCAGCTTAGGGCTAGACGACCGTTTTACAGATACGCAGTATTTT
CASSLGLDDRFTDTQYF
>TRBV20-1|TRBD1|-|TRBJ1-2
TGCAGTGCTAGTGACAGGGTGAGGGGCTACACCTTC
CSASDRVRGYTF
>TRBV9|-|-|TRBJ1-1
TGTGCCAGCACCAACCTTGGGGGGAGTTTCACTGAAGCTTTCTTT
CASTNLGGSFTEAFF
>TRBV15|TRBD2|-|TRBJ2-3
TGTGCCACCAGCCGTTTATTAGGCGGGGGGGGAACAGATACGCAGTATTTT
CATSRLLGGGGTDTQYF
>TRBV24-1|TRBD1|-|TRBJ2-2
TGTGCCACCAGTCAGGGACAGAGGACCACCGGGGAGCTGTTTTTT
CATSQGQRTTGELFF
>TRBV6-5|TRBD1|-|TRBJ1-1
TGTGCCAGCAGCCCCGGGACAGGGGACACTGAAGCTTTCTTT
CASSPGTGDTEAFF